The clone carrying this T cell receptor (beta chain) occurred a few times. Antigen unknown. Genomic DNA constituted the template upon which TCR beta VDJ and CDR3 profiling was performed. Via MiXCR, TCRdb re-called the reads, giving one row per CDR3 protein. The data show 300,000 or so distinct CDR3 sequences, roughly 50% seen once. The sample is drawn from a study of CD8+CD57+ T cells in acquired aplastic anemia. The CDR3 runs 15 residues. Germline assignment: CDR1 SGHTA and CDR2 FQGNSA. V was shortened by 1 base and J by 8 bases, with 14 bases between the two germline ends. Study conclusions and caveats: There were about 27 CD8+ CDR3 sequences that occurred in both patients and controls.

The sample taken for sequencing was sorted CD4+, CD8+, or CD8+CD57+ T cells (not recorded which) from PBMCs. The chain recombines TRBV7-2 with TRBJ1-4, with a weak D call TRBD1 (6 bases). The source is a human donor with severe aplastic anemia or a healthy control (not recorded which). CDR3 in amino acids: CASSLGRGTTEKLFF. CDR3 sequence (DNA): TGTGCCAGCAGCTTAGGACGGGGGACAACCGAAAAACTGTTTTTT.